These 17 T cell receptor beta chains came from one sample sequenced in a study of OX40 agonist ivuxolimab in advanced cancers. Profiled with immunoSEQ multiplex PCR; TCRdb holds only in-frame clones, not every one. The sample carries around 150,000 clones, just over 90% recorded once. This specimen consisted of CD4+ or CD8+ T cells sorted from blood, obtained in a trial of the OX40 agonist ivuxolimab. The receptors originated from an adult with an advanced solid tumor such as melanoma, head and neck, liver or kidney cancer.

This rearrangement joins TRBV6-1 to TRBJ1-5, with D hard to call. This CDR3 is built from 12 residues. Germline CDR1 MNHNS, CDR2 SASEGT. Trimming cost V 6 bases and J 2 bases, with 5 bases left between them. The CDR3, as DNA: TGTGCCAGCAGGACTGGCAATCAGCCCCAGCATTTT. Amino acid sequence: CASRTGNQPQHF.

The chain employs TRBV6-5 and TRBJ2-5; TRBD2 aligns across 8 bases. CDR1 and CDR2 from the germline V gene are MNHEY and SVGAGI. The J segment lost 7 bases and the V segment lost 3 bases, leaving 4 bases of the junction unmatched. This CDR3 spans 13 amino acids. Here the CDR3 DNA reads TGTGCCAGCAGTTATGGGAGCGGGGGGACCCAGTACTTC. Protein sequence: CASSYGSGGTQYF.

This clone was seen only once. In DNA, the CDR3 is TGTGCCAGCAGCCCCCGCCCTTACGGGGAGCAGTACTTC. The encoded protein is CASSPRPYGEQYF. The chain couples TRBV28 to TRBJ2-7; D is uncertain. V lost 6 bases to trimming and J lost 7 bases, with 16 bases between them. The CDR3 loop spans 13 amino acids. The germline CDR1 and CDR2 sequences are MDHEN and SYDVKM. The whole variable domain, filled in from reference TRBV28 and TRBJ2-7, reads DVKVTQSSRYLVKRTGEKVFLECVQDMDHENMFWYRQDPGLGLRLIYFSYDVKMKEKGDIPEGYSVSREKKERFSLILESASTNQTSMYLCASSPRPYGEQYFGPGTRLTVT.

The CDR3, as DNA: TGTGCCAGCAGCCCCGACAGGGTCGGCGCAACTAATGAAAAACTGTTTTTT. Translating gives CASSPDRVGATNEKLFF. This rearrangement joins TRBV28 to TRBJ1-4; 7 bases map to TRBD1. Germline V gives CDR1 MDHEN, CDR2 SYDVKM. The CDR3 totals 17 residues. Trimming took 6 bases from V and 0 from J; bases not matched to a gene: 10.

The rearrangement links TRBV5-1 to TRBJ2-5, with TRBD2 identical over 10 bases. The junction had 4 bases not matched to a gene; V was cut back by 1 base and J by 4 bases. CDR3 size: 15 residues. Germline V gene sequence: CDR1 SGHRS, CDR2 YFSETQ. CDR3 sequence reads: CASSLMLAGAETQYF. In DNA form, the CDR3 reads TGCGCCAGCAGCTTGATGCTAGCGGGAGCAGAGACCCAGTACTTC.

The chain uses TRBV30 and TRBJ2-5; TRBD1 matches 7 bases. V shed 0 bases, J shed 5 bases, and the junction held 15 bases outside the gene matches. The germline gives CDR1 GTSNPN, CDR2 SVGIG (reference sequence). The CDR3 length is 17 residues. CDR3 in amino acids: CAWSVGTGALPWETQYF. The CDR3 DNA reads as TGTGCCTGGAGTGTGGGAACAGGGGCCCTCCCTTGGGAGACCCAGTACTTC.

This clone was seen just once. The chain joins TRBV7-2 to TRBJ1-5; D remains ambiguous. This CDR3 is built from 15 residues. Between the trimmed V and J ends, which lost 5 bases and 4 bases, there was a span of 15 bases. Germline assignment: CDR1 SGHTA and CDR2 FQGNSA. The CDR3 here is CASSPQVGPNQPQHF. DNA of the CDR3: TGTGCCAGCAGCCCGCAGGTCGGGCCGAATCAGCCCCAGCATTTT.

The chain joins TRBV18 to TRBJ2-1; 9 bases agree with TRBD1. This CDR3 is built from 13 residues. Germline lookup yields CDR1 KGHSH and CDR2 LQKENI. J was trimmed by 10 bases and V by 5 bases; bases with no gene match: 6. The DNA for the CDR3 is TGTGCCAGCTCATCTGGACAGGGGCAAGAGCAGTTCTTC. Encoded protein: CASSSGQGQEQFF.

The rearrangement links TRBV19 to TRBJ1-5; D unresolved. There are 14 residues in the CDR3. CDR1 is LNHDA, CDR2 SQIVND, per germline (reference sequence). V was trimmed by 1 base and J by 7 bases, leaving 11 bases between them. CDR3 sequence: CASSIGGIGQPQHF. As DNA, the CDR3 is TGTGCCAGTAGTATAGGAGGGATCGGCCAGCCCCAGCATTTT.

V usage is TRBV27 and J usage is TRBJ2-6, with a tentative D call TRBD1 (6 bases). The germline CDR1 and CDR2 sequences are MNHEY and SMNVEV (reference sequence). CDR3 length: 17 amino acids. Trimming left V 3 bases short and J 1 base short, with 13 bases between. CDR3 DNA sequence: TGTGCCAGCAGTTTTTTCGGACAGAGATCTGGGGCCAACGTCCTGACTTTC. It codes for CASSFFGQRSGANVLTF.

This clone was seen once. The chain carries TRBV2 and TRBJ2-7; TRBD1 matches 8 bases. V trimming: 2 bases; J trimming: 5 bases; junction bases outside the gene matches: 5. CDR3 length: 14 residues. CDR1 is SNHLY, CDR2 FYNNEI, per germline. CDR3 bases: TGTGCCAGCAGTGAAAGGTACAGGGGGAACGAGCAGTACTTC. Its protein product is CASSERYRGNEQYF.

The CDR3 protein is CASSKVCLDPGQVGNTIYF. The DNA of the CDR3 is TGTGCCAGCAGCAAAGTCTGCCTTGATCCGGGACAGGTGGGAAACACCATATATTTT. This chain joins TRBV21-1 and TRBJ1-3; the table's D gene call, TRBD1, was not cross checked with the DNA. TRBV21-1 is marked as a pseudogene. The CDR3 spans 19 residues.

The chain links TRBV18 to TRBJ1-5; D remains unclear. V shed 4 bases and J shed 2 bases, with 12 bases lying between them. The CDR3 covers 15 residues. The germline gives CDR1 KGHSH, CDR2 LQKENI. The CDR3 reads CASSLGYLGNQPQHF. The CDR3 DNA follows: TGTGCCAGCTCACTAGGGTATCTGGGCAATCAGCCCCAGCATTTT. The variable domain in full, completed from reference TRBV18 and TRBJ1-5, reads NAGVMQNPRHLVRRRGQEARLRCSPMKGHSHVYWYRQLPEEGLKFMVYLQKENIIDESGMPKERFSAEFPKEGPSILRIQQVVRGDSAAYFCASSLGYLGNQPQHFGDGTRLSIL.

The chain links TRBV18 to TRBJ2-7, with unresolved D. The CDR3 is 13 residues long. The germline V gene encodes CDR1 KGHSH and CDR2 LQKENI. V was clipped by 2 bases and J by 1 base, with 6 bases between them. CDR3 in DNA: TGTGCCAGCTCACCAGGGGTATCCTACGAGCAGTACTTC. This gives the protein CASSPGVSYEQYF. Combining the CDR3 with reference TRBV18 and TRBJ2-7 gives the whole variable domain NAGVMQNPRHLVRRRGQEARLRCSPMKGHSHVYWYRQLPEEGLKFMVYLQKENIIDESGMPKERFSAEFPKEGPSILRIQQVVRGDSAAYFCASSPGVSYEQYFGPGTRLTVT.

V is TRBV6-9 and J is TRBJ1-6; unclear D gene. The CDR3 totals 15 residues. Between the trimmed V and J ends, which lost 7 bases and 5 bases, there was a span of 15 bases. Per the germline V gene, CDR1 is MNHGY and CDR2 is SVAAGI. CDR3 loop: CASITTLRDNSPLHF. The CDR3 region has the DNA TGTGCCAGCATCACTACCCTTAGGGATAATTCACCCCTCCACTTT.

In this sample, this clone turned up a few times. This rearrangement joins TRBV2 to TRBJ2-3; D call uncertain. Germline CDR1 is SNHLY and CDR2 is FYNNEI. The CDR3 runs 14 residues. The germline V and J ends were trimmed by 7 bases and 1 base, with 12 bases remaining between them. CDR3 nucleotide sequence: TGTGCCAGCACCAAAGGGAAGGGCACAGATACGCAGTATTTT. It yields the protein CASTKGKGTDTQYF.

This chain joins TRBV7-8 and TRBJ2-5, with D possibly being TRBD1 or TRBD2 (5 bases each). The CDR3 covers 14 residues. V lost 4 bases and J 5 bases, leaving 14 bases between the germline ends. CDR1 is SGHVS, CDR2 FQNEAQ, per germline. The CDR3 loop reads CASSSSGTSETQYF. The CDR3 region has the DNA TGTGCCAGCAGCTCATCCGGGACCTCCGAGACCCAGTACTTC.